This T cell receptor beta chain originates from a study of blood T cell repertoires in COVID-19. The CDR3 has 15 amino acids. The germline V gene has CDR1 SGDLS and CDR2 YYNGEE. The trim removed 0 bases at V and 7 bases at J, leaving 7 bases unmatched. The data were produced by immunoSEQ multiplex PCR, yet TCRdb's version contains in-frame clones alone and is incomplete. The sample carries 200,000 to 250,000 clones, roughly 84% recorded once. This receptor was obtained from a man younger than 45 in a cohort exposed to, infected with or recovered from COVID-19 (not recorded which). Sequencing input: PBMCs or T cells enriched from blood (not recorded which). This chain joins TRBV9 and TRBJ1-2; 9 bases align to TRBD1. The chain's CDR3 is CASSVVDRGYGGYTF. The CDR3 region has the DNA TGTGCCAGCAGCGTAGTCGACAGGGGGTATGGTGGCTACACCTTC.